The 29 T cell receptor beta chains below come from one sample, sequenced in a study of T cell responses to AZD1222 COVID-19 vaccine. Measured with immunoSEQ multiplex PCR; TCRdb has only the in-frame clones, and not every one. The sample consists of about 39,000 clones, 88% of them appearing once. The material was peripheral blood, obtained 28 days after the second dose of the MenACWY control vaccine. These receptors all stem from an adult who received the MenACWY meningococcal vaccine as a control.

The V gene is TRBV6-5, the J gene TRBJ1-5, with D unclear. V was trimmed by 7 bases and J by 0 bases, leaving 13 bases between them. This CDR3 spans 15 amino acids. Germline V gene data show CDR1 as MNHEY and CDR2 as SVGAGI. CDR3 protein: CASIFGVHSNQPQHF. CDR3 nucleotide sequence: TGTGCCAGCATATTTGGAGTTCATAGCAATCAGCCCCAGCATTTT.

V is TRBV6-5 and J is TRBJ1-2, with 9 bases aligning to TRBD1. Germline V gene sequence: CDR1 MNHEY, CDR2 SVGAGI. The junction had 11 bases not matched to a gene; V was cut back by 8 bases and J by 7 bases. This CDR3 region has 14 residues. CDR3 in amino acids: CASGGQGNVAGYTF. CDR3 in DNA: TGTGCCAGCGGGGGACAGGGAAACGTTGCTGGCTACACCTTC.

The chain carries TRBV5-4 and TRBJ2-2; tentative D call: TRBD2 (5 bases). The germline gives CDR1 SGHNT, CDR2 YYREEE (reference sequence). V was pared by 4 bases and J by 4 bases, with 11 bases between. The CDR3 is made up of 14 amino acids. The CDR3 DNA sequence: TGTGCCAGCAGCCCCACTAGAGGCACCGGGGAGCTGTTTTTT. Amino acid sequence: CASSPTRGTGELFF.

The CDR3 sequence: CASSAGLEQFF. The CDR3 DNA reads as TGTGCCAGCAGCGCAGGTCTTGAGCAGTTCTTC. The chain carries TRBV11-3 and TRBJ2-1; D is undetermined. The CDR3 covers 11 residues. The V gene lost 5 bases and the J gene lost 9 bases, with 8 bases spanning the gap. The germline CDR1 and CDR2 sequences are SGHNT and YENEEA.

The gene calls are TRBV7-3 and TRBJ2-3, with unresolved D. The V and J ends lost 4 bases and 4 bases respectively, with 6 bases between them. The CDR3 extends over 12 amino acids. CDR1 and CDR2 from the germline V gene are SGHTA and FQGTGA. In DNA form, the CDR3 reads TGTGCCAGCAGCTCCAGCCCAGATACGCAGTATTTT. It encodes CASSSSPDTQYF.

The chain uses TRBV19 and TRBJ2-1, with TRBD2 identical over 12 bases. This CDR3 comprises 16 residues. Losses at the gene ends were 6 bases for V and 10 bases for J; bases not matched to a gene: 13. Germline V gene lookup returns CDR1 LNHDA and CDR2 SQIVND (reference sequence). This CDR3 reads CASRLAGGPPTAEQFF. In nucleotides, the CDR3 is TGTGCCAGTAGGCTAGCGGGAGGGCCACCTACGGCGGAGCAGTTCTTC.

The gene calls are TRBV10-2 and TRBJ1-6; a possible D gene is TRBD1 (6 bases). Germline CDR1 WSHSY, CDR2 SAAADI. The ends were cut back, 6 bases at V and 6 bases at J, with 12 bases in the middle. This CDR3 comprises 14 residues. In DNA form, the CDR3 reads TGCGCCAGCAGCAGGGGTATCCTTAATTCACCCCTCCACTTT. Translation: CASSRGILNSPLHF.

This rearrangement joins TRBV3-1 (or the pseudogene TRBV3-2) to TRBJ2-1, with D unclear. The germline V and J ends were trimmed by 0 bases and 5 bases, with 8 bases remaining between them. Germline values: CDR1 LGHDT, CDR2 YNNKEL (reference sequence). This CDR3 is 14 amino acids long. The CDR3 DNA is TGTGCCAGCAGCCAAGATAATGTAAACAATGAGCAGTTCTTC. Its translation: CASSQDNVNNEQFF.

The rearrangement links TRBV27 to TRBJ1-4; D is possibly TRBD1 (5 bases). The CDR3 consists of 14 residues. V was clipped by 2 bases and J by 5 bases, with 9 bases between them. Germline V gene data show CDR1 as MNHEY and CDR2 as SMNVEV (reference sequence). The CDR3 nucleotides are TGTGCCAGCAGTTTAGACAGTCTAAATGAAAAACTGTTTTTT. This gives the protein CASSLDSLNEKLFF.

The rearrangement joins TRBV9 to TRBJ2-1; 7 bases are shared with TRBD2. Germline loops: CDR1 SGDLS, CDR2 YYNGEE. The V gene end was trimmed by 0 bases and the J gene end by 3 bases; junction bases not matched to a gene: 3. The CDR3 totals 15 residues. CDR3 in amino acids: CASSVDSGYYNEQFF. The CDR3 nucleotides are TGTGCCAGCAGCGTAGATAGCGGGTACTACAATGAGCAGTTCTTC.

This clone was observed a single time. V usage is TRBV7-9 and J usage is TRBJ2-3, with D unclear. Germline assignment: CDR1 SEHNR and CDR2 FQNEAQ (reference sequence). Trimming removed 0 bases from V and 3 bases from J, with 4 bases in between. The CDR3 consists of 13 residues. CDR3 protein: CASSLAQTDTQYF. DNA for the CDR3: TGTGCCAGCAGCTTAGCGCAGACAGATACGCAGTATTTT. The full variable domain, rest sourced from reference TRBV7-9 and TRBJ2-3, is DTGVSQNPRHKITKRGQNVTFRCDPISEHNRLYWYRQTLGQGPEFLTYFQNEAQLEKSRLLSDRFSAERPKGSFSTLEIQRTEQGDSAMYLCASSLAQTDTQYFGPGTRLTVL.

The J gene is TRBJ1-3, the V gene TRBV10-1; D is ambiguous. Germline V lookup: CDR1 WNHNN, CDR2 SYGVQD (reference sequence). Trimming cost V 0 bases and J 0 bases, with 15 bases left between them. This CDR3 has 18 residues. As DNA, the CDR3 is TGCGCCAGCAGTGAGTCGAGACTCCAACGCTCCTCTGGAAACACCATATATTTT. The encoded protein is CASSESRLQRSSGNTIYF.

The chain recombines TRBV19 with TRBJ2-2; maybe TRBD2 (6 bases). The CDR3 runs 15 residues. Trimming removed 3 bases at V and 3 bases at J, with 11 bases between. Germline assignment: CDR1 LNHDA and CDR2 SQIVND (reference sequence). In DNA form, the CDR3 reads TGTGCCAGTAGTATCGGGACTTCCTACACCGGGGAGCTGTTTTTT. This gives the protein CASSIGTSYTGELFF.

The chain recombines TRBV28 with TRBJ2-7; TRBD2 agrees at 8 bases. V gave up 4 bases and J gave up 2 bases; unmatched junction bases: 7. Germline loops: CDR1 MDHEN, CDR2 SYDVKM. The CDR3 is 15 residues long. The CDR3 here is CASSSRLAFTYEQYF. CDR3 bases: TGTGCCAGCAGTTCGCGACTAGCGTTCACCTACGAGCAGTACTTC.

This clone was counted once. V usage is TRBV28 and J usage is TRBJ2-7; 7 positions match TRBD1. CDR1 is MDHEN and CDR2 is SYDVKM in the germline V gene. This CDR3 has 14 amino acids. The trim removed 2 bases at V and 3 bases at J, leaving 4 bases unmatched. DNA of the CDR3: TGTGCCAGCAGTTTACTCAGGGGGAGCTACGAGCAGTACTTC. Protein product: CASSLLRGSYEQYF.

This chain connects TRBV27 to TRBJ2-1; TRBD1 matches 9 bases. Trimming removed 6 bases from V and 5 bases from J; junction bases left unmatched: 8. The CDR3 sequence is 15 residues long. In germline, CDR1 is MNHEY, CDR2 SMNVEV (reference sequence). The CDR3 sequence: CASRPGTGYHNEQFF. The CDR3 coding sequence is TGTGCCAGCAGGCCCGGGACAGGGTACCACAATGAGCAGTTCTTC.

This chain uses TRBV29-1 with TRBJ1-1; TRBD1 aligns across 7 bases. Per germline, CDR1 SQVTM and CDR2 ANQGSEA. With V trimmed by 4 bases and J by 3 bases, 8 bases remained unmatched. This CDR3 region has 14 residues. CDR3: CSVGGDRGHTEAFF. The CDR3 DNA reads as TGCAGCGTTGGAGGGGACAGAGGACACACTGAAGCTTTCTTT.

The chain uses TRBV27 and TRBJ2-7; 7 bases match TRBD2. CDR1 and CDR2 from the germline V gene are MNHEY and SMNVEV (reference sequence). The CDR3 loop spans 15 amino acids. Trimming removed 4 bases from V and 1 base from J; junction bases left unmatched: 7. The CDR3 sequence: CASSSPRLASYEQYF. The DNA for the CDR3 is TGTGCCAGCAGTTCTCCGAGACTAGCTTCCTACGAGCAGTACTTC.

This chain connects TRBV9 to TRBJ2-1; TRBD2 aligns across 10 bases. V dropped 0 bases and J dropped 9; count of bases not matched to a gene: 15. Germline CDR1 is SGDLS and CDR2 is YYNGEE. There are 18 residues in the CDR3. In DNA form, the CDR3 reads TGTGCCAGCAGCGTAGAGGGGGGACTAGCGACCCCGGGGGGTGAGCAGTTCTTC. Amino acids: CASSVEGGLATPGGEQFF.

The CDR3 is CASKNLAKNIQYF. For the CDR3, the DNA is TGTGCCAGCAAAAACCTAGCCAAAAACATTCAGTACTTC. The V and J genes are TRBV28 and TRBJ2-4; D not certain. In germline, CDR1 is MDHEN, CDR2 SYDVKM. This CDR3 contains 13 residues. Deletions cut 7 bases from V and 0 bases from J, with 7 bases between.

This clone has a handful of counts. The CDR3 protein is CASSQARDPNTEAFF. CDR3 DNA sequence: TGTGCCAGCAGCCAAGCCCGGGACCCCAACACTGAAGCTTTCTTT. The chain combines TRBV4-2 with TRBJ1-1; possible D gene TRBD1, 5 bases. The germline CDR1 and CDR2 sequences are LGHNA and YNFKEQ. This CDR3 region has 15 residues. Trimming pared 1 base from V and 2 bases from J, leaving 11 bases between.

The CDR3 reads CASSFSSGANVLTF. The DNA for the CDR3 is TGTGCCAGCAGTTTCAGCTCTGGGGCCAACGTCCTGACTTTC. This chain connects TRBV27 to TRBJ2-6; D is ambiguous. In germline, CDR1 is MNHEY, CDR2 SMNVEV (reference sequence). CDR3 size: 14 residues. Trimming cost V 3 bases and J 0 bases, with 3 bases left between them.

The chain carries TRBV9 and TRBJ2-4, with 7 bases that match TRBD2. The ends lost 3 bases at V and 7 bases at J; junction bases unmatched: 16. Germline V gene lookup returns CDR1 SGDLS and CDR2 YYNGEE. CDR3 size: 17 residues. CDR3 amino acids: CASSGGPLAGAGNIQYF. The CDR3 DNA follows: TGTGCCAGCAGCGGTGGGCCTCTCGCGGGAGCGGGTAACATTCAGTACTTC.

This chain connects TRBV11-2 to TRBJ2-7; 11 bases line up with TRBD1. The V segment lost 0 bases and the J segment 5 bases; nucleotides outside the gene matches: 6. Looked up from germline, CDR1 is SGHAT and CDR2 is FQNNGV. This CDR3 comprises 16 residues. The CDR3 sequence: CASSLDPGQGAHEQYF. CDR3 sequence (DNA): TGTGCCAGCAGCTTAGATCCCGGACAGGGGGCCCACGAGCAGTACTTC.

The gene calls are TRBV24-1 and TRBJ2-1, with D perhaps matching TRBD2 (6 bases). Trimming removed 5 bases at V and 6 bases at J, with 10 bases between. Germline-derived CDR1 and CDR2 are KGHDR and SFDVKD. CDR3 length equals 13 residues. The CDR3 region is CATSVAGGNEQFF. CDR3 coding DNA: TGTGCCACCAGTGTCGCCGGGGGCAATGAGCAGTTCTTC.

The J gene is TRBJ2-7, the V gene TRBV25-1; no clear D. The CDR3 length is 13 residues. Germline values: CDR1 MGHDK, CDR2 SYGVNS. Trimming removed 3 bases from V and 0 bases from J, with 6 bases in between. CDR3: CASSDPHSYEQYF. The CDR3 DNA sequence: TGTGCCAGCAGTGACCCGCACTCCTACGAGCAGTACTTC.

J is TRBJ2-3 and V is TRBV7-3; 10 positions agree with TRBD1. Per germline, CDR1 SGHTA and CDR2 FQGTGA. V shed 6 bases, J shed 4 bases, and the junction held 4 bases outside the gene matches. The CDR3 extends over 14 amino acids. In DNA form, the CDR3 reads TGTGCCAGCAGTCAGGACAGGGGGTCAGATACGCAGTATTTT. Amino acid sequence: CASSQDRGSDTQYF.

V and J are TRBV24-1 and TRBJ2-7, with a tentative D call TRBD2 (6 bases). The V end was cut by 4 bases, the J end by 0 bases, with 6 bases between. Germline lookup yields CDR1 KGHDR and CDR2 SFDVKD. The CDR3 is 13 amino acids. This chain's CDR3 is CATSDGGSYEQYF. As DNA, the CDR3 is TGTGCCACCAGTGACGGGGGCTCCTACGAGCAGTACTTC.

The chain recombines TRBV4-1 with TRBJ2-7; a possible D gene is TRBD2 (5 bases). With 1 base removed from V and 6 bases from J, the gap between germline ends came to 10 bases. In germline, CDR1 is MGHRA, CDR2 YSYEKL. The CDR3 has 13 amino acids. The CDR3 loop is CASSQVREGEQYF. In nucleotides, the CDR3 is TGCGCCAGCAGCCAAGTCCGAGAGGGCGAGCAGTACTTC.